This T cell receptor (beta chain) emerged from a study of T cell changes during pregnancy in multiple sclerosis. Repertoires were generated with immunoSEQ multiplex PCR, while TCRdb's copy carries only in-frame clones and drops some. Found here are around 81,000 clones, around 90% of them singletons; the top ten hold roughly 3.6%. The sample consisted of peripheral blood, taken after pregnancy. The clonotype was recovered from a female donor in good health, enrolled as a control in a pregnancy study.

The CDR3 loop is CASSTTISGLRTTTNEKLFF. The CDR3 bases are TGCGCCAGCAGCACTACTATAAGCGGACTCCGAACGACAACTAATGAAAAACTGTTTTTT. The chain combines TRBV5-1 with TRBJ1-4, with unresolved D. The CDR3 has 20 amino acids. Germline V gene data show CDR1 as SGHRS and CDR2 as YFSETQ. Trimming cost V 4 bases and J 0 bases, with 25 bases left between them. Full variable domain (outside the CDR3, taken from reference TRBV5-1 and TRBJ1-4): KAGVTQTPRYLIKTRGQQVTLSCSPISGHRSVSWYQQTPGQGLQFLFEYFSETQRNKGNFPGRFSGRQFSNSRSEMNVSTLELGDSALYLCASSTTISGLRTTTNEKLFFGSGTQLSVL.